This TCR beta chain was documented in a study of T cell clonotyping in hematopoietic cell transplantation. General study findings and limits: Higher Inverse Simpson Index values in graft donor and pretransplant recipient predicted broader posttransplant TCR diversity. Few recipient clonotypes overlapped donors; over 95% were de novo at given depth. Without cell sorting, CD4 versus CD8 contributions remain unresolved. After transplant, recipient diversity fell while pathologically expanded clonotypes grew through day 180.

This CDR3 has 14 residues. Germline trimming cut 4 bases from V and 2 bases from J; bases unmatched to any gene: 4. CDR1 and CDR2 (germline): MNHEY, SVGAGI. Some clones are missing from TCRdb's copy, which holds only in-frame ones; the method was immunoSEQ multiplex PCR. The sample gives fewer than 40,000 clones, 88% of which show up once; over 1.5% is in the top ten. As to this clone: Its antigen is still unknown.

Sample: peripheral blood mononuclear cells. The sequence derives from a woman in her forties in good health. Some clones in this sample may be carry-over from other donors' samples. The V gene is TRBV6-5, the J gene TRBJ2-5, with 7 positions matching TRBD1. CDR3 nucleotides: TGTGCCAGCAGTTCCCCGGGACAGCAAGAGACCCAGTACTTC. This translates into CASSSPGQQETQYF.